The 25 T cell receptor beta chains in this list originate from one sample, sequenced in a study of shared clonotypes between healthy human individuals. Sequencing was performed with immunoSEQ multiplex PCR; in TCRdb, only in-frame clones are kept and a portion is missing. Altogether 450,000 to 500,000 clones are present, roughly 80% being singletons, with the ten largest covering roughly 12%. Sequencing used PBMCs. The receptors derive from a middle-aged woman in good health. Some clones in this sample may be carry-over from other donors' samples.

CDR3: CASSLSRDPGLETQYF. CDR3 nucleotide sequence: TGTGCCAGCAGTTTATCCCGGGATCCGGGGTTGGAGACCCAGTACTTC. The chain joins TRBV28 to TRBJ2-5; TRBD2 might be the D (5 bases). Trimming cost V 1 base and J 5 bases, with 17 bases left between them. The germline gives CDR1 MDHEN, CDR2 SYDVKM. The CDR3 runs to 16 residues.

The chain joins TRBV5-6 to TRBJ2-7; 11 bases are a match to TRBD2. CDR3 length: 14 amino acids. V shed 5 bases, J shed 1 base, and the junction held 2 bases outside the gene matches. The V gene's germline CDR1 is SGHDT and CDR2 YYEEEE. The CDR3 spells CASRGLADSYEQYF. DNA for the CDR3: TGTGCCAGCAGGGGACTAGCGGATTCCTACGAGCAGTACTTC.

J is TRBJ1-1 and V is TRBV7-9; D perhaps matches TRBD1 (5 bases). The CDR3 contains 14 residues. CDR1 is SEHNR and CDR2 is FQNEAQ in the germline V gene (reference sequence). The V end was cut by 7 bases, the J end by 1 base, with 13 bases between. The CDR3, as DNA: TGTGCCAGCATCGCCGACAGATCGAACACTGAAGCTTTCTTT. Its translation: CASIADRSNTEAFF.

This rearrangement joins TRBV9 to TRBJ2-1; the match to TRBD2 covers 10 bases. With V trimmed by 6 bases and J by 9 bases, 9 bases remained unmatched. Germline assignment: CDR1 SGDLS and CDR2 YYNGEE. The CDR3 has 14 residues. The CDR3 reads CASNPSGRVSEQFF. The CDR3 bases are TGTGCCAGCAATCCTAGCGGGAGAGTGAGTGAGCAGTTCTTC.

As to this clone: A far larger clone is just one base off, so this is likely a read error. The same CDR3 is also encoded by other DNA sequences in this sample. CDR3 nucleotides: TGTGCTAGTGGTCCAGGGGCATATGGCTACACCTTC. This gives the protein CASGPGAYGYTF. The rearrangement uses TRBV12-5 and TRBJ1-2, with D possibly TRBD1 on 6 matching bases. Germline loops: CDR1 LGHNT, CDR2 FRNRAP. V dropped 5 bases and J dropped 5 bases, with 9 bases sitting between them. The CDR3 covers 12 residues. The full variable domain, completed using reference TRBV12-5 and TRBJ1-2, is DARVTQTPRHKVTEMGQEVTMRCQPILGHNTVFWYRQTMMQGLELLAYFRNRAPLDDSGMPKDRFSAEMPDATLATLKIQPSEPRDSAVYFCASGPGAYGYTFGSGTRLTVV.

The gene calls are TRBV7-9 and TRBJ1-6; TRBD1 matches 8 bases. This CDR3 region has 14 residues. Germline values: CDR1 SEHNR, CDR2 FQNEAQ (reference sequence). Trimming cost V 5 bases and J 10 bases; bases outside gene matches: 7. In DNA, the CDR3 is TGTGCCAGCAGCCCGGACAGGGTGAAGTCACCCCTCCACTTT. Protein: CASSPDRVKSPLHF.

The chain is built from TRBV11-2 and TRBJ2-5, with D unresolved. The germline CDR1 and CDR2 sequences are SGHAT and FQNNGV. The CDR3 length is 15 residues. V lost 4 bases and J 7 bases, leaving 19 bases between the germline ends. CDR3 loop: CASSYLQARGGTQYF. In DNA, the CDR3 is TGTGCCAGCAGCTACCTCCAGGCTCGCGGCGGGACCCAGTACTTC.

This clone occurred once. The chain recombines TRBV18 with TRBJ1-2, with TRBD1 as a possible D gene (5 bases). The CDR3 length is 16 residues. CDR1 KGHSH and CDR2 LQKENI come from the germline V gene. V lost 0 bases and J lost 5, with 16 bases in between. The chain's CDR3 is CASSPPGQGPEYGYTF. The CDR3 nucleotides are TGTGCCAGCTCACCACCCGGCCAGGGTCCGGAGTATGGCTACACCTTC.

The chain couples TRBV6-1 to TRBJ2-1, with D tentatively TRBD2 (5 bases). CDR1 is MNHNS and CDR2 is SASEGT in the germline V gene. The V end lost 2 bases, the J end lost 1 base, and 9 bases lay between the germline ends. The CDR3 sequence is 15 residues long. Here the CDR3 reads CASSERWESYNEQFF. The CDR3 region has the DNA TGTGCCAGCAGTGAAAGGTGGGAGTCCTACAATGAGCAGTTCTTC.

The V and J genes are TRBV7-2 and TRBJ2-5; 8 positions agree with TRBD2. This CDR3 is built from 14 residues. Germline assignment: CDR1 SGHTA and CDR2 FQGNSA. Losses at the gene ends were 5 bases for V and 5 bases for J; bases not matched to a gene: 7. The CDR3: CASSHGTRKETQYF. In DNA form, the CDR3 reads TGTGCCAGCAGCCATGGGACTAGAAAGGAGACCCAGTACTTC.

Comments on this clone: A read error is the likely source, as a far larger clone sits one nucleotide away. Different DNA sequences within this sample yield the same CDR3. The rearrangement joins TRBV4-1 to TRBJ1-5; D perhaps matches TRBD1 (5 bases). Germline V lookup: CDR1 MGHRA, CDR2 YSYEKL. The CDR3 contains 13 residues. CDR3 residues: CASSPREDQPQHF. CDR3 bases: TGCGCCAGCAGCCCCAGGGAGGATCAGCCACAGCATTTT.

This clone appeared once. The V and J genes are TRBV10-3 and TRBJ2-3; D possibly uses TRBD1 or TRBD2 (5 bases each). This CDR3 is 14 amino acids long. Germline V gives CDR1 ENHRY, CDR2 SYGVKD. V dropped 7 bases and J dropped 0 bases, with 11 bases sitting between them. The CDR3: CAITRDQSTDTQYF. The CDR3 DNA sequence: TGTGCCATCACCCGGGACCAAAGCACAGATACGCAGTATTTT.

This chain joins TRBV7-9 and TRBJ2-1, with 7 bases aligning to TRBD1. The V and J ends lost 1 base and 15 bases, in that order; junction bases with no gene match: 6. Germline lookup yields CDR1 SEHNR and CDR2 FQNEAQ (reference sequence). This CDR3 region has 12 residues. CDR3 bases: TGTGCCAGCAGCTTAGAAGACAGACAGGGGTTCTTC. It is translated as CASSLEDRQGFF.

The chain couples TRBV7-3 to TRBJ2-2; 8 nucleotides match TRBD2. V dropped 1 base and J dropped 6; count of bases not matched to a gene: 7. There are 16 residues in the CDR3. In germline, CDR1 is SGHTA, CDR2 FQGTGA. The CDR3 coding sequence is TGTGCCAGCAGCTTAATCGGTAGCGGGATCGCCGGGGAGCTGTTTTTT. Residues: CASSLIGSGIAGELFF.

The chain employs TRBV11-3 and TRBJ2-7; D might be TRBD2 (6 bases). CDR3 length equals 14 residues. Trimming removed 0 bases at V and 5 bases at J, with 11 bases between. CDR1 is SGHNT and CDR2 is YENEEA in the germline V gene. For the CDR3, the DNA is TGTGCCAGCAGCTTAGATCGGAGGGGCCACGAGCAGTACTTC. It translates to CASSLDRRGHEQYF.

A word on this clone: This sequence is one base from a far larger clone and is likely a read error. The same CDR3 also results from other DNA sequences found in this sample. The V gene is TRBV7-7, the J gene TRBJ2-2, with D perhaps matching TRBD2 (5 bases). This CDR3 is built from 15 residues. Germline lookup yields CDR1 SSHAT and CDR2 FNYEAQ (reference sequence). The CDR3 nucleotides read TGTGCTAGCAGCCCCCAGGACTCTAACACCGGGGAGCTGTTTTTT. This codes for CASSPQDSNTGELFF.

V gene TRBV7-9 combines with J gene TRBJ2-5; D gene uncertain. V was pared by 0 bases and J by 1 base, with 12 bases between. The CDR3 is 16 amino acids. The germline V gene encodes CDR1 SEHNR and CDR2 FQNEAQ (reference sequence). The CDR3 loop is CASSLALGRAQETQYF. CDR3 nucleotide sequence: TGTGCCAGCAGCTTAGCGCTGGGTAGGGCCCAAGAGACCCAGTACTTC.

The genes are TRBV4-2 and TRBJ2-7; D possibly corresponds to TRBD2 (6 bases). This CDR3 contains 18 residues. Trimming took 4 bases from V and 0 from J, leaving 22 bases between them. Germline assignment: CDR1 LGHNA and CDR2 YNFKEQ. The CDR3 is CASSLQSATSSISYEQYF. The CDR3 DNA follows: TGTGCCAGCAGCCTCCAATCCGCTACTAGCTCCATCTCCTACGAGCAGTACTTC.

The chain is built from TRBV6-5 and TRBJ1-5, with D unclear. Per the germline V gene, CDR1 is MNHEY and CDR2 is SVGAGI. The CDR3 is 12 residues long. V was trimmed by 2 bases and J by 9 bases, leaving 8 bases between them. The CDR3 DNA follows: TGTGCCAGCAGTTACGGTGGGAGGCCCCAGCATTTT. As protein: CASSYGGRPQHF.

This clone has ten or more counts. The chain carries TRBV9 and TRBJ2-1; 7 bases agree with TRBD2. J lost 8 bases, V lost 3 bases, and 17 bases had no gene match. Germline V lookup: CDR1 SGDLS, CDR2 YYNGEE. This CDR3 has 17 residues. The CDR3 sequence: CASSESREGGPRDEQFF. As DNA, the CDR3 is TGTGCCAGCAGCGAGAGCAGGGAGGGAGGGCCAAGGGATGAGCAGTTCTTC.

The chain has TRBV2 and TRBJ2-7; D remains unclear. V lost 8 bases to trimming and J lost 3 bases, with 17 bases between them. Germline assignment: CDR1 SNHLY and CDR2 FYNNEI. This CDR3 has 14 amino acids. In nucleotides, the CDR3 is TGTGCCAGCCTTCGGGCCCCCGGTATCTACGAGCAGTACTTC. Translating gives CASLRAPGIYEQYF. Supplemented by reference TRBV2 and TRBJ2-7, the full variable domain reads EPEVTQTPSHQVTQMGQEVILRCVPISNHLYFYWYRQILGQKVEFLVSFYNNEISEKSEIFDDQFSVERPDGSNFTLKIRSTKLEDSAMYFCASLRAPGIYEQYFGPGTRLTVT.

The chain uses TRBV28 and TRBJ2-3; D gene ambiguous. The CDR3 runs to 14 residues. Looked up from germline, CDR1 is MDHEN and CDR2 is SYDVKM. The V end was cut by 2 bases, the J end by 2 bases, with 8 bases between. DNA for the CDR3: TGTGCCAGCAGTTTAGATGCAGCCACAGATACGCAGTATTTT. Protein: CASSLDAATDTQYF.

This chain connects TRBV19 to TRBJ2-5; D is perhaps TRBD2 (6 bases). With 2 bases removed from V and 6 bases from J, the gap between germline ends came to 10 bases. The CDR3 is made up of 13 amino acids. The germline V gene has CDR1 LNHDA and CDR2 SQIVND (reference sequence). In DNA form, the CDR3 reads TGTGCCAGTAGTATAACTGGAGGGCAGACCCAGTACTTC. Translating it yields CASSITGGQTQYF.

This clone has ten or more counts. The chain combines TRBV27 with TRBJ2-1, with a weak D call TRBD2 (6 bases). The CDR3 consists of 15 residues. The V end lost 7 bases, the J end lost 7 bases, and 20 bases lay between the germline ends. The V gene's germline CDR1 is MNHEY and CDR2 SMNVEV (reference sequence). CDR3 in amino acids: CASILSWRARNEQFF. The DNA of the CDR3 is TGTGCCAGCATTCTTAGCTGGAGGGCCCGGAATGAGCAGTTCTTC.

As for this clone: Only one base separates this from a far larger clonotype, so it likely reflects a read error. Different DNA sequences within this sample yield the same CDR3. The CDR3 DNA follows: TGTGCCAGTAGTATTTCGGGCAGGGTGAACACTGAAGCCTTCTTT. The encoded protein is CASSISGRVNTEAFF. The gene calls are TRBV19 and TRBJ1-1, with D possibly matching TRBD1 (5 bases). The CDR3 is made up of 15 amino acids. Germline V gene data show CDR1 as LNHDA and CDR2 as SQIVND (reference sequence). Together with reference TRBV19 and TRBJ1-1, the CDR3 gives the full variable domain: DGGITQSPKYLFRKEGQNVTLSCEQNLNHDAMYWYRQDPGQGLRLIYYSQIVNDFQKGDIAEGYSVSREKKESFPLTVTSAQKNPTAFYLCASSISGRVNTEAFFGQGTRLTVV.